This TCR beta chain came from a study of patients and donors after allogeneic stem cell transplantation (dated by TCRdb to 2019 to 2021). The protocol used for the library was RT-PCR. Sequencing relied on a NextSeq 550. The raw public reads went through TCRdb reprocessing: fastp at Q25, MiXCR clone calling, in-frame beta chains kept. Rows are unified per CDR3 protein, each entry keeping the most common DNA and genes. The sample table holds roughly 940,000 distinct CDR3 sequences, of which under 20% were seen once. The ten largest clones represent approximately 5.9% of the sample. This clonotype was recorded at least ten times. Its antigen target is currently unknown. Base qualities are not recorded, but no much larger clone differs from it by a single base. V is pared back by 0 bases and J by 4 bases, with 6 bases lying between the germline termini. The CDR3 covers 13 residues, taking in both the cysteine and the phenylalanine. The read is trimmed to its CDR3 DNA, 39 bases read in frame from base 1. Based on the germline V gene, the CDR1 and CDR2 sequences are ENHRY and SYGVKD.

This chain joins TRBV10-3 to TRBJ2-5; no D gene can be assigned with confidence. The material sequenced was blood, either unsorted or a sorted T cell fraction (not recorded which). The TCR originated in a human donor who was either an allogeneic HSCT recipient or a stem cell or donor lymphocyte infusion donor (not recorded which). It is not recorded whose cells these are; they may come from a transplant donor. The CDR3 region: CAISESLSETQYF. The nucleotide sequence is given as TGTGCCATCAGTGAGTCCTTATCAGAGACCCAGTACTTC.